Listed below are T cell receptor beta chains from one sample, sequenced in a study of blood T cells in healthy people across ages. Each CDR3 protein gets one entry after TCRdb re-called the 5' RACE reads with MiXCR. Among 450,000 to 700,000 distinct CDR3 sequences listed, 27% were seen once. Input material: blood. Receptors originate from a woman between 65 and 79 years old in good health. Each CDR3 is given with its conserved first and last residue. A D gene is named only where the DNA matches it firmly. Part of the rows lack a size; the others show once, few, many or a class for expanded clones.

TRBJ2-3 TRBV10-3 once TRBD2 TGTGCCATCAGCCGGACTAGCGGAGACGATACGCAGTATTTT CAISRTSGDDTQYF
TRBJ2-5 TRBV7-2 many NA TGTGCCAGCAGCTTAGGTGGGACGGAGGGGAAGACCCAGTACTTC CASSLGGTEGKTQYF
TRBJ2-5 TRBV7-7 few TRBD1 TGTGCTAGCAGCAAGGGACAGGGATTAGAGACCCAGTACTTC CASSKGQGLETQYF
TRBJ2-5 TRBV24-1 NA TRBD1 TGTGCCACCAGTGACCGCGGACAGGGGGCAGAGACCCAGTACTTC CATSDRGQGAETQYF
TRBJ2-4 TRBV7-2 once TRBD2 TGTGCCAGCAGAGCGGGAGGTGGAATAGCCAAAAACATTCAGTACTTC CASRAGGGIAKNIQYF
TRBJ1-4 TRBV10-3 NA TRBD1 TGTGCCATCAGTGAGGCGGACAGGGGAAGTGAAAAACTGTTTTTT CAISEADRGSEKLFF
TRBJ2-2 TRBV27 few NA TGTGCCAGCAGTCCAACCCGCGGGACTCCGCAAGGGGAGCTGTTTTTT CASSPTRGTPQGELFF
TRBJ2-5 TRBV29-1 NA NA TGCAGCGTTGAAGGGGGGCGCCAAGAGACCCAGTACTTC CSVEGGRQETQYF
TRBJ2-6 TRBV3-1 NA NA TGTGCCAGCAGCCACCTCCCTTGGGTGGCAGAAGCGAACTCTGGGGCCAACGTCCTGACTTTC CASSHLPWVAEANSGANVLTF
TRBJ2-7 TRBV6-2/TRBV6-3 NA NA TGTGCCAGCAGTTACTCGAGATCGGAGGGACTCCGCTCCTACGAGCAGTACTTC CASSYSRSEGLRSYEQYF
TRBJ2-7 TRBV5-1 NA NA TGCGCCAGCAGGGAAAGTGCCTACGAGCAGTACTTC CASRESAYEQYF
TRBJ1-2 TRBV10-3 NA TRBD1 TGTGCCATCAGTGAGTCCGGGACAGCGGACTACACCTTC CAISESGTADYTF
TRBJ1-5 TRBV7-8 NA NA TGTGCCAGCAGCACCAGCCCGAATAGCAATCAGCCCCAGCATTTT CASSTSPNSNQPQHF
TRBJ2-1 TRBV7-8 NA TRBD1 TGTGCCAGCAGCTTATCTCGTGTGCAGGGGGCCTATGAGCAGTTCTTC CASSLSRVQGAYEQFF
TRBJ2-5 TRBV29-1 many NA TGCTCTTTTGCGAGGGGGTCTAAAGAGACCCAGTACTTC CSFARGSKETQYF
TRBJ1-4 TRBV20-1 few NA TGCAGTGCTAGTCACCTTGGAGAAAAACTGTTTTTT CSASHLGEKLFF
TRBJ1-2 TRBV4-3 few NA TGCGCCAGCAGCCAAGGCCCACGCGAGGGCTACACCTTC CASSQGPREGYTF
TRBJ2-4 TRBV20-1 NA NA TGCAGTGCTAGAGTCCCCGGGACTCCTGCAAACATTCAGTACTTC CSARVPGTPANIQYF
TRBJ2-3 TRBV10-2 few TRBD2 TGCGCCAGCACCCCAACTAGCGGAACCACAGATACGCAGTATTTT CASTPTSGTTDTQYF
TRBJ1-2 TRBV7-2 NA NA TGTGCCAGCAGCTTCCCCAAGCTTACGCGGACAGTAGTTGGCTACACCTTC CASSFPKLTRTVVGYTF
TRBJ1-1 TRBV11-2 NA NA TGTGCCAGCAGCACCCGGTTGGAGAAGGGGACTGAAGCTTTCTTT CASSTRLEKGTEAFF
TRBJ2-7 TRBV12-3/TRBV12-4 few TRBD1 TGTGCCAGCAGTTTTTCGACAGGGCACTACGAGCAGTACTTC CASSFSTGHYEQYF
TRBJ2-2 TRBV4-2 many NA TGTGCCAGCAGCCAAGTACAGCGCGGGGAGCTGTTTTTT CASSQVQRGELFF
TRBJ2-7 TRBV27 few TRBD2 TGTGCCAGCAGCCGAACCGGGACTAGCGGCCTATACGAGCAGTACTTC CASSRTGTSGLYEQYF
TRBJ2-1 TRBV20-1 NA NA TGCAGTGCTCTACGATTATTCGAGCAGTTCTTC CSALRLFEQFF
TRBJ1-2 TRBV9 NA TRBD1 TGTGCCAGCACTCTGGGACAGAACTATGGCTACACCTTC CASTLGQNYGYTF
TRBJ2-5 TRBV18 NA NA TGTGCCAGCTCACCGCGGAGGGTAGGGGAGACCCAGTACTTC CASSPRRVGETQYF
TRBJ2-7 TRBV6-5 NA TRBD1 TGTGCCAGCTTCGGTTCTTTGGACAGGGGGTACGAGCAGTACTTC CASFGSLDRGYEQYF
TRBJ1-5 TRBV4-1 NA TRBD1 TGCGCCAGCAGCCGCTCGGGACAGGGGAATCAGCCCCAGCATTTT CASSRSGQGNQPQHF
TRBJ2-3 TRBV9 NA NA TGTGCCAGCAGCGTAGAGGGCAGCCTCACAGATACGCAGTATTTT CASSVEGSLTDTQYF
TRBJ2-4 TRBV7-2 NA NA TGTGCCAGCAGCTTAGAGGCCTCTTATGGGAACATTCAGTACTTC CASSLEASYGNIQYF
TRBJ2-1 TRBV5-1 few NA TGCGCCAGCGGATCTGGCGGGACTCAGATAGGGGATGAGCAGTTCTTC CASGSGGTQIGDEQFF
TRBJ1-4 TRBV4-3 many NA TGCGCCAGCAGCCAAGAAGTTATCAGGGGCAAGGGTGAAAAACTGTTTTTT CASSQEVIRGKGEKLFF
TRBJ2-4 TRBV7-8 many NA TGTGCCAGCAGCTTAGATACGGGGGACATTCAGTACTTC CASSLDTGDIQYF
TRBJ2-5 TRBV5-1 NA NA TGCGCCAGCAGCAAGTCTACGGGGGAAGAGACCCAGTACTTC CASSKSTGEETQYF
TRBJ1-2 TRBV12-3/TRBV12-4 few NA TGTGCCTCCCGGGGTCTCTACTATGGCTACACCTTC CASRGLYYGYTF
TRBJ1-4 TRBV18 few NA TGTGCCAGCTCACCAGGGGACCCCTATGAAAAACTGTTTTTT CASSPGDPYEKLFF
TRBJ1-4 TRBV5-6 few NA TGTGCCAGCAGCTTGGGGACAGATGCTAATGAAAAACTGTTTTTT CASSLGTDANEKLFF
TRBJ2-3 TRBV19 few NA TGTGCCAGTAGTCCGGCGGCTCCAGATACGCAGTATTTT CASSPAAPDTQYF
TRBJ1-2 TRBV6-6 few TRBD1 TGTGCCAGCAGTTACTCTGGGACAGGGATCATCGGCTACACCTTC CASSYSGTGIIGYTF
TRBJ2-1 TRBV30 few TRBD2 TGTGCCTGGAGTAAGGGACTAGCGGGGTACAATGAGCAGTTCTTC CAWSKGLAGYNEQFF
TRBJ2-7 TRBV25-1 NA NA TGTGCCACCCTAGGGGGGGCCCACGAGCAGTACTTC CATLGGAHEQYF
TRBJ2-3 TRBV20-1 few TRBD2 TGCAGTGCTAGAGCTGGGGCTAGCGGGGGGGCTCTTCGTACGCAGTATTTT CSARAGASGGALRTQYF
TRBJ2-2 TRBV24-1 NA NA TGTGCCGCGCAACCCCACTGGGGCCCCACCGGGGAGCTGTTCTTT CAAQPHWGPTGELFF
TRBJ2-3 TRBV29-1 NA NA TGCAGCCTTTCATCTGGCACAGATACGCAGTATTTT CSLSSGTDTQYF
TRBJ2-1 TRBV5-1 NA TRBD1 TGCGCCAGCTACCCGACAGGGTTTAAAGGGGAGCAGTTCTTC CASYPTGFKGEQFF
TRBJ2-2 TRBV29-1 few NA TGCAGCGTTGTCCGGGACACGAACACCGGGGAGCTGTTTTTT CSVVRDTNTGELFF
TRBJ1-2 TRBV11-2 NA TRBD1 TGTGCCAGCAGCTTAGATCGGACAGGGCTCTACACCTTC CASSLDRTGLYTF
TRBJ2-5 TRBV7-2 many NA TGTGCCAGCGCAGCCCAAGAGACCCAGTACTTC CASAAQETQYF
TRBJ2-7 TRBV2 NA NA TGTGCCAGCAGTGAATATGAGGGGGACGCGCAGTACTTC CASSEYEGDAQYF